One sample yielded the 6 T cell receptor beta chains listed below, sequenced in a study of T cell repertoires in cytomegalovirus infection. MiXCR, run by TCRdb on the reads, gives a single entry per CDR3 protein. The sample shows roughly 600,000 distinct CDR3 sequences, 24% of them seen only once. Sample: CD8+ T cells from PBMCs. The source is a human donor in good health (CMV status not recorded). Some clones in this sample may be carry-over from other donors' samples.

This sequence joins TRBV10-3 and TRBJ2-1; D tentatively fits TRBD1 or TRBD2 (5 bases each). The CDR3 sequence is 14 residues long. V was trimmed by 4 bases and J by 8 bases, leaving 15 bases between them. CDR1 and CDR2 (germline): ENHRY, SYGVKD. For the CDR3, the DNA is TGTGCCATCAGTGGAGGGGACCCCGTGGATGAGCAGTTCTTC. Translating gives CAISGGDPVDEQFF.

This clonotype was found a few times. The chain uses TRBV28 and TRBJ2-5; D gene ambiguous. Germline V gives CDR1 MDHEN, CDR2 SYDVKM. This CDR3 contains 13 residues. The V end was cut by 6 bases, the J end by 4 bases, with 12 bases between. This CDR3 reads CASRPLRSETQYF. CDR3 nucleotides: TGTGCCAGCAGGCCCCTCAGGTCAGAGACCCAGTACTTC.

This chain links TRBV28 with TRBJ1-4, with 12 bases identical to TRBD1. V was clipped by 6 bases and J by 8 bases; unmatched bases: 10. The CDR3 consists of 16 residues. The V gene's germline CDR1 is MDHEN and CDR2 SYDVKM. The CDR3 DNA is TGTGCCAGCAGCTTCCCGACGGGACAGGGGGCGGAAAAACTGTTTTTT. Its translation: CASSFPTGQGAEKLFF.

This chain uses TRBV2 with TRBJ2-5; D gene uncertain. Germline-derived CDR1 and CDR2 are SNHLY and FYNNEI. The CDR3 contains 15 residues. Trimming took off 5 bases at V and 2 bases at J, with 15 bases between the two ends. The CDR3 DNA reads TGTGCCAGCAGTCGAATAGCCGGATTTCAAGAGACCCAGTACTTC. Protein: CASSRIAGFQETQYF.

The chain couples TRBV15 to TRBJ2-5; D ambiguous. The V gene lost 1 base and the J gene lost 1 base, with 7 bases spanning the gap. Germline CDR1 LNHNV, CDR2 YYDKDF (reference sequence). This CDR3 region has 14 residues. Written as DNA, the CDR3 is TGTGCCACCAGCAGAGGGGGTTTCCAAGAGACCCAGTACTTC. This codes for CATSRGGFQETQYF.

The chain combines TRBV13 with TRBJ1-4; 7 bases map to TRBD1. The CDR3 contains 15 residues. Germline lookup yields CDR1 PRHDT and CDR2 FYEKMQ (reference sequence). V lost 5 bases and J lost 8; bases outside the gene matches: 11. CDR3: CASSVRTGGGEKLFF. Here the CDR3 DNA reads TGTGCCAGCAGCGTCCGGACAGGAGGGGGAGAAAAACTGTTTTTT.